Here is one TCR beta chain with its context. Antigen unknown. The data were produced by immunoSEQ multiplex PCR, yet TCRdb's version contains in-frame clones alone and is incomplete. The table shows more than 200,000 clones, with over 50% occurring only once. This specimen belongs to a study of shared clonotypes between healthy human individuals. Study findings and constraints: Clonotype sharing across several donors was observed for around 5.1% of naive CD4 clonotypes.

Germline-derived CDR1 and CDR2 are SGHRS and YFSETQ. The CDR3 contains 16 residues. V was clipped by 2 bases and J by 0 bases; unmatched bases: 4. The sequenced sample was memory CD4+ T cells sorted from blood. Documented subset: CD45RA-negative fraction. The chain employs TRBV5-1 and TRBJ2-1; 8 nucleotides line up with TRBD2. This TCR was sampled from a man aged 30 to 45 in good health. This CDR3 reads CASSFSGTGSYNEQFF. The DNA of the CDR3 is TGCGCCAGCAGCTTTAGCGGGACGGGCTCCTACAATGAGCAGTTCTTC.